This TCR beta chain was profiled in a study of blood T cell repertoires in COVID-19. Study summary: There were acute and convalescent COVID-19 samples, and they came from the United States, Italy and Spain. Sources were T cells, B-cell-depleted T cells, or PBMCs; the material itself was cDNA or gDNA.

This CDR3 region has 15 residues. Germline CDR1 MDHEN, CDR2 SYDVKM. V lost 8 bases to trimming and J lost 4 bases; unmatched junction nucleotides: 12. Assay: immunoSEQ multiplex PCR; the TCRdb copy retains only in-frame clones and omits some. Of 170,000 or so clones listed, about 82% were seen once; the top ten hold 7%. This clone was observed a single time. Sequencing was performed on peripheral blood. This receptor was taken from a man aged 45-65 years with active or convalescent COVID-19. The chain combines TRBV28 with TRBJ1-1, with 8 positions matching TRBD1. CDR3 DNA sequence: TGTGCCAGCCCCCGACTTACAGGGGGAGTCACTGAAGCTTTCTTT. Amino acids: CASPRLTGGVTEAFF.